The 29 T cell receptor beta chains below were found in one sample sequenced in a study of shared clonotypes between healthy human individuals. The data were produced by immunoSEQ multiplex PCR, yet TCRdb's version contains in-frame clones alone and is incomplete. The table includes some 2,500,000 clones, 80% to 95% detected once. Input material: naive CD4+ T cells from PBMCs. Subset here: CD45RA+ positively selected. These TCRs come from a man aged 18-30 years in good health. Some clones in this sample may be carry-over from other donors' samples.

This chain connects TRBV2 to TRBJ2-7, with no clear D. Between the trimmed V and J ends, which lost 7 bases and 3 bases, there was a span of 16 bases. The CDR3 sequence is 14 residues long. Looked up from germline, CDR1 is SNHLY and CDR2 is FYNNEI. As DNA, the CDR3 is TGTGCCAGCACCGAATCAAATCCCCTCTACGAGCAGTACTTC. It codes for CASTESNPLYEQYF.

V gene TRBV29-1 combines with J gene TRBJ1-1; 7 bases are a match to TRBD1. J was trimmed by 1 base and V by 4 bases; bases with no gene match: 6. CDR3 length: 14 amino acids. Germline V lookup: CDR1 SQVTM, CDR2 ANQGSEA. The CDR3 spells CSVGGNRGNTEAFF. CDR3 nucleotide sequence: TGCAGCGTTGGGGGCAACAGGGGGAACACTGAAGCTTTCTTT.

The chain carries TRBV27 and TRBJ1-1, with D tentatively TRBD1 (5 bases). The CDR3 consists of 15 residues. Germline CDR1 and CDR2: MNHEY and SMNVEV (reference sequence). Trimming removed 4 bases at V and 1 base at J, with 13 bases between. Written as DNA, the CDR3 is TGTGCCAGCAGTTCACCACGGGGGACGAACACTGAAGCTTTCTTT. Protein: CASSSPRGTNTEAFF.

The rearrangement links TRBV7-3 to TRBJ2-3, with a weak D call TRBD2 (6 bases). Between the trimmed V and J ends, which lost 3 bases and 2 bases, there was a span of 9 bases. The germline gives CDR1 SGHTA, CDR2 FQGTGA. CDR3 length: 14 residues. In nucleotides, the CDR3 is TGTGCCAGCAGCTTTGGCGGGATCACAGATACGCAGTATTTT. Its translation is CASSFGGITDTQYF.

The J gene is TRBJ2-7, the V gene TRBV30; D possibly corresponds to TRBD2 (6 bases). The CDR3 has 12 amino acids. The V gene lost 2 bases and the J gene lost 7 bases, with 12 bases spanning the gap. Germline V CDR1 and CDR2: GTSNPN, SVGIG (reference sequence). DNA of the CDR3: TGTGCCTGGAGTCTACAAGGAGGGGAGCAGTACTTC. It is translated as CAWSLQGGEQYF.

The CDR3 is CASSYAGGYEAFF. CDR3 nucleotide sequence: TGTGCCAGCAGTTACGCAGGGGGGTATGAAGCTTTCTTT. The chain couples TRBV6-5 to TRBJ1-1; 7 nucleotides match TRBD1. The CDR3 covers 13 residues. V shed 2 bases and J 7 bases; nucleotides not matched to a gene: 4. Looked up from germline, CDR1 is MNHEY and CDR2 is SVGAGI.

This clone was counted a single time. V gene TRBV6-6 combines with J gene TRBJ1-3; maybe TRBD1 (5 bases). V was cut by 7 bases and J by 4 bases, with 17 bases left in between. Germline-derived CDR1 and CDR2 are MNHNY and SVGAGI (reference sequence). CDR3 size: 15 residues. CDR3 nucleotides: TGTGCCAGCACCGCGGACGGGGCAGGAGGAAACACCATATATTTT. It codes for CASTADGAGGNTIYF.

The chain joins TRBV5-1 to TRBJ1-2; D remains ambiguous. V was cut by 0 bases and J by 8 bases, with 5 bases left in between. Per germline, CDR1 SGHRS and CDR2 YFSETQ. The CDR3 runs to 11 residues. CDR3 region: CASSLADGYTF. CDR3 coding DNA: TGCGCCAGCAGCTTGGCGGACGGCTACACCTTC.

The V gene is TRBV7-7, the J gene TRBJ2-5; TRBD2 agrees at 9 bases. The V and J ends lost 5 bases and 2 bases, in that order; junction bases with no gene match: 15. The CDR3 has 18 amino acids. CDR1 SSHAT and CDR2 FNYEAQ come from the germline V gene (reference sequence). CDR3 in amino acids: CASSPFAGGPGGQETQYF. The CDR3 region has the DNA TGTGCCAGCAGCCCTTTTGCGGGAGGGCCGGGAGGACAAGAGACCCAGTACTTC.

The rearrangement uses TRBV7-2 and TRBJ2-2; 15 bases are shared with TRBD2. The germline V gene has CDR1 SGHTA and CDR2 FQGNSA. The CDR3 contains 18 residues. Trimming removed 3 bases from V and 5 bases from J; junction bases left unmatched: 7. The CDR3 DNA reads TGTGCCAGCAGCTTTACCGGGACTAGCGGGGGGAGGACCGGGGAGCTGTTTTTT. It is translated as CASSFTGTSGGRTGELFF. Using reference TRBV7-2 and TRBJ2-2 for the parts outside the CDR3, the full variable domain is GAGVSQSPSNKVTEKGKDVELRCDPISGHTALYWYRQSLGQGLEFLIYFQGNSAPDKSGLPSDRFSAERTGGSVSTLTIQRTQQEDSAVYLCASSFTGTSGGRTGELFFGEGSRLTVL.

The chain carries TRBV6-5 and TRBJ2-7; 10 nucleotides agree with TRBD2. CDR1 and CDR2 from the germline V gene are MNHEY and SVGAGI. V trimming: 2 bases; J trimming: 2 bases; junction bases outside the gene matches: 3. The CDR3 totals 15 residues. CDR3 DNA sequence: TGTGCCAGCAGTTACGACAGCGGGAGGGCCTACGAGCAGTACTTC. It is translated as CASSYDSGRAYEQYF.

The J gene is TRBJ1-3, the V gene TRBV5-1; TRBD1 might be the D (5 bases). The CDR3 extends over 16 amino acids. The germline V and J ends were trimmed by 0 bases and 6 bases, with 16 bases remaining between them. CDR1 and CDR2 from the germline V gene are SGHRS and YFSETQ. In DNA form, the CDR3 reads TGCGCCAGCAGCTTGGGAGGGGCGGGAGTCGAAAACACCATATATTTT. Protein: CASSLGGAGVENTIYF.

The rearrangement links TRBV7-9 to TRBJ1-2, with D perhaps matching TRBD1 (6 bases). This CDR3 comprises 15 residues. Between the trimmed V and J ends, which lost 5 bases and 1 base, there was a span of 14 bases. Germline assignment: CDR1 SEHNR and CDR2 FQNEAQ (reference sequence). The CDR3 DNA follows: TGTGCCAGCAGCGCCTCTGGAGGGGGTAACTATGGCTACACCTTC. This translates into CASSASGGGNYGYTF.

The chain links TRBV4-2 to TRBJ2-7; 7 bases fit TRBD1. The CDR3 consists of 15 residues. CDR1 is LGHNA and CDR2 is YNFKEQ in the germline V gene. Trimming at V came to 5 bases and at J to 1 base, leaving 8 bases not matched to a gene. CDR3 in amino acids: CASSGRDSSSYEQYF. The CDR3 bases are TGTGCCAGCAGCGGTCGGGACAGTTCTTCCTACGAGCAGTACTTC.

The rearrangement links TRBV25-1 to TRBJ2-5; 8 nucleotides line up with TRBD2. Germline CDR1 and CDR2: MGHDK and SYGVNS. V lost 3 bases to trimming and J lost 0 bases; unmatched junction nucleotides: 3. This CDR3 has 15 residues. The CDR3 coding sequence is TGTGCCAGCAGTGAGGTAGCGGGAAACCAAGAGACCCAGTACTTC. This gives the protein CASSEVAGNQETQYF.

The chain links TRBV18 to TRBJ2-7; 8 positions match TRBD1. V shed 6 bases, J shed 5 bases, and the junction held 9 bases outside the gene matches. CDR3 length: 14 residues. Germline V CDR1 and CDR2: KGHSH, LQKENI. CDR3 loop: CASSLGTGLNEQYF. The CDR3 coding sequence is TGTGCCAGCTCGCTTGGGACAGGCCTTAACGAGCAGTACTTC.

The chain uses TRBV5-4 and TRBJ2-7, with TRBD1 as a possible D gene (6 bases). The CDR3 extends over 13 amino acids. Germline values: CDR1 SGHNT, CDR2 YYREEE (reference sequence). V was cut by 0 bases and J by 7 bases, with 11 bases left in between. The CDR3 DNA reads as TGTGCCAGCAGCTTGGATTCTACAGGGGAGCAGTACTTC. This encodes CASSLDSTGEQYF. The variable domain in full, completed from reference TRBV5-4 and TRBJ2-7, reads ETGVTQSPTHLIKTRGQQVTLRCSSQSGHNTVSWYQQALGQGPQFIFQYYREEENGRGNFPPRFSGLQFPNYSSELNVNALELDDSALYLCASSLDSTGEQYFGPGTRLTVT.

The chain links TRBV6-1 to TRBJ2-7; D is unclear. Trimming removed 3 bases from V and 3 bases from J, with 12 bases in between. Germline V lookup: CDR1 MNHNS, CDR2 SASEGT. The length of the CDR3 is 14 residues. DNA for the CDR3: TGTGCCAGCAGTGATCGCAGTCAACGCTACGAGCAGTACTTC. The encoded protein is CASSDRSQRYEQYF.

This chain connects TRBV2 to TRBJ2-2; 7 nucleotides agree with TRBD2. CDR3 length: 16 residues. V lost 6 bases to trimming and J lost 0 bases; unmatched junction nucleotides: 7. The germline V gene encodes CDR1 SNHLY and CDR2 FYNNEI. The CDR3: CASSGGRGANTGELFF. The CDR3 DNA reads TGTGCCAGCAGCGGGGGGAGGGGCGCGAACACCGGGGAGCTGTTTTTT.

The CDR3, as DNA: TGTGCCAGCAGTTTACGAGGTGTGAGGGGCTACACCTTC. It translates to CASSLRGVRGYTF. This sequence joins TRBV28 and TRBJ1-2; D is uncertain. The ends were cut back, 2 bases at V and 8 bases at J, with 12 bases in the middle. CDR1 MDHEN and CDR2 SYDVKM come from the germline V gene. The CDR3 is 13 residues long.

The rearrangement links TRBV11-3 to TRBJ2-1, with 8 bases fitting TRBD1. The trim removed 5 bases at V and 0 bases at J, leaving 9 bases unmatched. From germline, CDR1 is SGHNT and CDR2 YENEEA. This CDR3 has 17 amino acids. CDR3 nucleotides: TGTGCCAGCAGCACCAGGACAGGGCAAGGCTCCTACAATGAGCAGTTCTTC. Amino acid sequence: CASSTRTGQGSYNEQFF.

The CDR3, as DNA: TGTGCCAGCAGCCAAGGACAGCCCCAATGGGCCCAGTACTTC. Translating it yields CASSQGQPQWAQYF. The gene calls are TRBV5-5 and TRBJ2-5; a possible D gene is TRBD1 (6 bases). There are 14 residues in the CDR3. The V gene lost 4 bases and the J gene lost 9 bases, with 19 bases spanning the gap. The germline CDR1 and CDR2 sequences are SGHKS and YYEKEE (reference sequence).

J is TRBJ2-5 and V is TRBV4-1; TRBD1 aligns across 8 bases. V lost 8 bases and J lost 0; bases outside the gene matches: 5. The germline gives CDR1 MGHRA, CDR2 YSYEKL. There are 14 residues in the CDR3. The CDR3 reads CASAGQGNQETQYF. For the CDR3, the DNA is TGCGCCAGCGCCGGACAGGGAAACCAAGAGACCCAGTACTTC.

The chain is built from TRBV28 and TRBJ2-5, with D tentatively TRBD1 (6 bases). CDR3 size: 17 residues. Trimming took off 3 bases at V and 5 bases at J, with 22 bases between the two ends. Germline CDR1 is MDHEN and CDR2 is SYDVKM. CDR3 residues: CASSFTEFPQQGETQYF. The DNA for the CDR3 is TGTGCCAGCAGTTTTACCGAATTTCCGCAACAGGGTGAGACCCAGTACTTC.

V usage is TRBV2 and J usage is TRBJ1-5; no firm D call. The length of the CDR3 is 13 residues. Looked up from germline, CDR1 is SNHLY and CDR2 is FYNNEI. With 4 bases removed from V and 6 bases from J, the gap between germline ends came to 10 bases. This CDR3 is CASSAYLSQPQHF. The CDR3 coding sequence is TGTGCCAGCAGTGCATATTTAAGTCAGCCCCAGCATTTT. The variable domain in full, completed from reference TRBV2 and TRBJ1-5, reads EPEVTQTPSHQVTQMGQEVILRCVPISNHLYFYWYRQILGQKVEFLVSFYNNEISEKSEIFDDQFSVERPDGSNFTLKIRSTKLEDSAMYFCASSAYLSQPQHFGDGTRLSIL.

The chain couples TRBV4-2 to TRBJ2-2; TRBD2 matches at 9 bases. Germline V lookup: CDR1 LGHNA, CDR2 YNFKEQ. The CDR3 is made up of 17 amino acids. With 3 bases clipped from V and 7 bases from J, the junction kept 12 bases outside the gene matches. The chain's CDR3 is CASSQAHGGRAVGELFF. DNA for the CDR3: TGTGCCAGCAGCCAGGCCCACGGCGGGAGGGCCGTCGGGGAGCTGTTTTTT.

The J gene is TRBJ2-7, the V gene TRBV7-8; 13 positions agree with TRBD2. Germline CDR1 is SGHVS and CDR2 is FQNEAQ. V gave up 5 bases and J gave up 2 bases; unmatched junction bases: 6. The CDR3 loop spans 16 amino acids. The CDR3 sequence is CASSPEGTSGAYEQYF. The CDR3 coding sequence is TGTGCCAGCAGCCCGGAAGGGACTAGCGGGGCCTACGAGCAGTACTTC.

For this clone: This CDR3 is also generated by other DNA sequences in the sample. The chain carries TRBV5-1 and TRBJ1-1; 9 bases align to TRBD1. The ends lost 2 bases at V and 4 bases at J; junction bases unmatched: 3. Germline V CDR1 and CDR2: SGHRS, YFSETQ. The CDR3 consists of 14 residues. CDR3 sequence: CASSFSTGGTEAFF. The CDR3 DNA follows: TGCGCCAGCAGCTTTTCGACAGGGGGCACTGAAGCTTTCTTT.

The J gene is TRBJ2-3, the V gene TRBV5-4, with 8 bases fitting TRBD2. This CDR3 contains 17 residues. Germline loops: CDR1 SGHNT, CDR2 YYREEE (reference sequence). With V trimmed by 1 base and J by 0 bases, 7 bases remained unmatched. CDR3 region: CASSLMSSGGSTDTQYF. CDR3 DNA: TGTGCCAGCAGCTTGATGTCCAGCGGGGGAAGCACAGATACGCAGTATTTT. Full variable domain (outside the CDR3, taken from reference TRBV5-4 and TRBJ2-3): ETGVTQSPTHLIKTRGQQVTLRCSSQSGHNTVSWYQQALGQGPQFIFQYYREEENGRGNFPPRFSGLQFPNYSSELNVNALELDDSALYLCASSLMSSGGSTDTQYFGPGTRLTVL.